This is a list of T cell receptor beta chains from one sample in a study of T cell changes during pregnancy in multiple sclerosis. Libraries were prepared by immunoSEQ multiplex PCR; TCRdb keeps only in-frame clonotypes and omits some of them. Of roughly 38,000 clones in the sample, about 92% were seen once. The material sequenced was CD8+ T cells from peripheral blood mononuclear cells, taken before pregnancy. The source of these receptors is a female donor with multiple sclerosis, enrolled in a pregnancy study. Each CDR3 is given with its conserved first and last residue. The order of the fields is V gene, clone size, J gene, D gene, CDR3 DNA, CDR3 protein. D genes are given only for firm matches. Some rows have no size entry. The others give once, few or many, or a class for an expanded clone.

>TRBV14|.|TRBJ2-5|.
TGTGCCAGCAGCCAAAACGGGGTATCAGGGAGGATTGAGGAGACCCAGTACTTC
CASSQNGVSGRIEETQYF
>TRBV5-1|.|TRBJ2-2|TRBD1
TGCGCCAGCAGCACTGACAGGGGGCAGGAGGAGCTGTTTTTT
CASSTDRGQEELFF
>TRBV27|.|TRBJ2-7|TRBD1
TGTGCCAGCAGTTTATTCCGGACAGGGAGCTCCTACGAGCAGTACTTC
CASSLFRTGSSYEQYF
>TRBV2|.|TRBJ1-1|TRBD1
TGTGCCAACATAGACAGGGTTGAAGCTTTCTTT
CANIDRVEAFF
>TRBV29-1|.|TRBJ1-2|TRBD1
TGCAGCGCCCATGAGGGACAGGGGGCGCGGGGCTACACCTTC
CSAHEGQGARGYTF
>TRBV25-1|.|TRBJ2-2|TRBD1
TGTGCCAGCAGTCAGGACAGGGCGAACACCGGGGAGCTGTTTTTT
CASSQDRANTGELFF
>TRBV27|.|TRBJ2-1|TRBD1
TGTGCCAGCACCGGGACAGTCTACAATGAGCAGTTCTTC
CASTGTVYNEQFF
>TRBV6-6|.|TRBJ2-3|.
TGTGCCAGCTGGAGACCCCGCACAGATACGCAGTATTTT
CASWRPRTDTQYF
>TRBV7-9|.|TRBJ2-7|.
TGTGCCAGCAGCCAGGCCGCCTACGAGCAGTACTTC
CASSQAAYEQYF
>TRBV7-9|.|TRBJ2-2|.
TGTGCCAGCAGCGAGACCGGGGAGCTGTTTTTT
CASSETGELFF
>TRBV5-6|.|TRBJ2-3|TRBD2
TGTGCCAGCAGCCTTCGACTAGCTCCAAGGCGGGAAGATACGCAGTATTTT
CASSLRLAPRREDTQYF
>TRBV9|.|TRBJ1-1|.
TGTGCCAGCAGCGCCCATACAGGGCTGAACACTGAAGCTTTCTTT
CASSAHTGLNTEAFF
>TRBV27|.|TRBJ2-2|.
TGTGCCAGCACCTCCGGCAGGTTCGCGAACACCGGGGAGCTGTTTTTT
CASTSGRFANTGELFF
>TRBV7-6|.|TRBJ1-1|.
TGTGCCAGCAGCTCATCGAACACTGAAGCTTTCTTT
CASSSSNTEAFF
>TRBV5-1|.|TRBJ1-2|TRBD1
TGCGCCAGCAGTCTTCGGGACAGCAACTATGGCTACACCTTC
CASSLRDSNYGYTF
>TRBV7-3|.|TRBJ2-1|.
TGTGCCAGCAGTAACAATGAGCAGTTCTTC
CASSNNEQFF
>TRBV7-9|.|TRBJ1-3|.
TGTGCCAGCAGCCCCGACACGGGACTTGACACCATATATTTT
CASSPDTGLDTIYF
>TRBV30|.|TRBJ1-1|TRBD1
TGTGCCTGGAGTGGGCAGGGGGCGTCTGAAGCTTTCTTT
CAWSGQGASEAFF
>TRBV6-4|.|TRBJ2-1|TRBD2
TGTGCCAGCAGTGACTCTAGCGGGAGTTACAATGAGCAGTTCTTC
CASSDSSGSYNEQFF
>TRBV28|.|TRBJ2-1|TRBD2
TGTGCCAGCAGTTTATTAGCGGGAGGGCCGGATAATGAGCAGTTCTTC
CASSLLAGGPDNEQFF
>TRBV6-6|.|TRBJ1-2|TRBD1
TGTGCCAGCAAACAGGGGGATGGCTACACCTTC
CASKQGDGYTF
>TRBV27|once|TRBJ1-1|TRBD1
TGTGCCAGCAGTCCGGGACAGAGCGAAGCTTTCTTT
CASSPGQSEAFF
>TRBV2|.|TRBJ1-1|.
TGTGCCAGCAGTGAGCCCGCGGCTGAAGCTTTCTTT
CASSEPAAEAFF
>TRBV6-1|.|TRBJ1-5|.
TGTGCCAGCAGTGAAGCAGGCGGGGGACGGAGGCAGCCCCAGCATTTT
CASSEAGGGRRQPQHF
>TRBV5-5|.|TRBJ2-7|TRBD1
TGTGCCAGCAGCTTGCCGAGACAGGGTTTCTACGAGCAGTACTTC
CASSLPRQGFYEQYF
>TRBV27|.|TRBJ2-3|.
TGTGCCAGCAGTTTATCGATAGGCACAGATACGCAGTATTTT
CASSLSIGTDTQYF
>TRBV7-6|.|TRBJ1-1|.
TGTGCCAGCAGCTTAAAGGGGGACACTGAAGCTTTCTTT
CASSLKGDTEAFF
>TRBV7-9|.|TRBJ2-7|.
TGTGCCAGCAGCTTAGATCCGGGAGTGGCCGAGCAGTACTTC
CASSLDPGVAEQYF
>TRBV7-9|.|TRBJ1-2|.
TGTGCCAGCAGCTCCCCCGGGACACCGAGGGACTATGGCTACACCTTC
CASSSPGTPRDYGYTF
>TRBV18|.|TRBJ2-5|.
TGTGCCAGCTCACCACCGTGGACACCGCAAGAGACCCAGTACTTC
CASSPPWTPQETQYF
>TRBV5-3|.|TRBJ2-7|.
TGTGCCACCTATGGTAGCGGCTACGAGCAGTACTTC
CATYGSGYEQYF